The present entry profiles one T cell receptor beta chain with its context. The V and J ends lost 3 bases and 0 bases, in that order; junction bases with no gene match: 3. The CDR3 runs to 14 residues. Germline V lookup: CDR1 SGHRS, CDR2 YFSETQ. As for the donors, each was a healthy bone marrow donor. This sample was included in a study of cytomegalovirus exposure and HLA in healthy donors. Primers: 60 Vbeta forward and 13 Jbeta reverse. Methods used by the authors: An analysis that came later counted roughly 87 million unique TCR beta chains, approximately 9.9 million shared. Using immunoSEQ multiplex PCR, the repertoire was profiled, and TCRdb retains in-frame clones only, with some absent. That table is the source of V, J and clone size, and D and trimming were worked out from the DNA. The sample comprises 95,000 to 150,000 clones, around 60% of which are singletons, and more than 8% rests with the top ten.

J is TRBJ2-7 and V is TRBV5-1, with 7 bases aligning to TRBD1. The sample taken for sequencing was PBMCs. The clonotype originates from a middle-aged man in good health and CMV-seropositive. The CDR3 is CASSSSGGSYEQYF. CDR3 DNA sequence: TGCGCCAGCAGCTCCTCAGGGGGCTCCTACGAGCAGTACTTC.